Each of the 16 T cell receptor beta chains below was sequenced from the same sample in a study of PD-L1 blockade in urothelial cancer. Sequencing was performed with immunoSEQ multiplex PCR; in TCRdb, only in-frame clones are kept and a portion is missing. The data hold about 17,000 clones, with roughly nine tenths observed a single time. The starting material was PBMCs, obtained around atezolizumab (anti-PD-L1) treatment. The source is a man aged 50 or older with urothelial cancer.

J is TRBJ2-1 and V is TRBV9; TRBD1 aligns across 10 bases. CDR1 is SGDLS and CDR2 is YYNGEE in the germline V gene. With 3 bases clipped from V and 7 bases from J, the junction kept 10 bases outside the gene matches. The CDR3 extends over 16 amino acids. The CDR3 DNA follows: TGTGCCAGCAGCGCCAGCCCGGGACAGGGGCGGAATGAGCAGTTCTTC. Encoded protein: CASSASPGQGRNEQFF.

This clone has a handful of counts. The chain uses TRBV30 and TRBJ1-2, with 9 positions matching TRBD1. Germline V gene data show CDR1 as GTSNPN and CDR2 as SVGIG (reference sequence). With 3 bases clipped from V and 7 bases from J, the junction kept 9 bases outside the gene matches. The CDR3 length is 14 residues. The CDR3 is CAWRRETGGSGYTF. In nucleotides, the CDR3 is TGTGCCTGGAGAAGGGAGACAGGGGGAAGTGGCTACACCTTC.

The chain combines TRBV29-1 with TRBJ2-6; D call uncertain. Germline V gene sequence: CDR1 SQVTM, CDR2 ANQGSEA. V lost 6 bases, J lost 4 bases, and 10 bases lay in between. The CDR3 loop spans 13 amino acids. The CDR3 spells CSVSPLGANVLTF. In DNA, the CDR3 is TGCAGCGTCAGTCCCCTCGGGGCCAACGTCCTGACTTTC.

This sequence joins TRBV7-9 and TRBJ1-3; possibly TRBD1 for D (5 bases). This CDR3 comprises 17 residues. CDR1 and CDR2 (germline): SEHNR, FQNEAQ (reference sequence). Trimming shortened V by 5 bases and J by 0 bases, and 17 bases separated the two germline ends. This CDR3 is CASSPVGGRSSGNTIYF. For the CDR3, the DNA is TGTGCCAGCAGCCCGGTGGGGGGTCGATCCTCTGGAAACACCATATATTTT.

The CDR3 region is CASSLDQGPRDGYTF. The DNA of the CDR3 is TGCGCCAGCAGCTTGGATCAGGGGCCGAGGGATGGCTACACCTTC. V and J are TRBV5-1 and TRBJ1-2, with D maybe TRBD1 (6 bases). V lost 0 bases, J lost 6 bases, and 15 bases lay in between. This CDR3 is 15 amino acids long. Germline CDR1 reads SGHRS; CDR2 reads YFSETQ.

This clone was counted a single time. The chain employs TRBV11-3 and TRBJ2-1; 7 bases align to TRBD1. From germline, CDR1 is SGHNT and CDR2 YENEEA. Trimming took 5 bases from V and 9 from J; bases not matched to a gene: 7. This CDR3 comprises 13 residues. DNA of the CDR3: TGTGCCAGCAGCGCCGACAGGGATCCTGAGCAGTTCTTC. Encoded protein: CASSADRDPEQFF.

V and J are TRBV30 and TRBJ1-2; TRBD1 matches 8 bases. CDR3 length: 10 amino acids. Germline loops: CDR1 GTSNPN, CDR2 SVGIG (reference sequence). Trimming cost V 7 bases and J 7 bases; bases outside gene matches: 2. CDR3 sequence: CAFRGLGYTF. The CDR3 DNA reads TGTGCCTTCAGGGGGCTTGGCTACACCTTC.

Only a few counts were recorded for this clone. V is TRBV29-1 and J is TRBJ1-1; 7 bases fit TRBD1. V shed 5 bases and J 4 bases; nucleotides not matched to a gene: 1. This CDR3 has 11 residues. From germline, CDR1 is SQVTM and CDR2 ANQGSEA. CDR3 protein: CSVNRGTEAFF. The CDR3 coding sequence is TGCAGCGTTAACAGGGGCACTGAAGCTTTCTTT.

In this sample, this clone turned up a few times. This chain joins TRBV7-9 and TRBJ1-6; D unclear. The CDR3 consists of 13 residues. V lost 1 base and J lost 5, with 3 bases in between. Germline CDR1 reads SEHNR; CDR2 reads FQNEAQ (reference sequence). The CDR3 bases are TGTGCCAGCAGCTTAGACAATAATTCACCCCTCCACTTT. This sequence encodes CASSLDNNSPLHF.

This rearrangement joins TRBV29-1 to TRBJ2-7; D is perhaps TRBD2 (6 bases). Looked up from germline, CDR1 is SQVTM and CDR2 is ANQGSEA. CDR3 size: 14 residues. V lost 4 bases to trimming and J lost 0 bases, with 13 bases between them. CDR3 protein: CSVGRGLSSYEQYF. CDR3 bases: TGCAGCGTTGGGAGGGGTCTTAGCTCCTACGAGCAGTACTTC.

The chain carries TRBV27 and TRBJ2-1, with D possibly TRBD2 on 7 matching bases. The CDR3 runs 15 residues. The V gene lost 3 bases and the J gene lost 9 bases, with 18 bases spanning the gap. CDR1 is MNHEY, CDR2 SMNVEV, per germline (reference sequence). CDR3 sequence (DNA): TGTGCCAGCAGTTTTTATACAGGGAGGGTTCTTGAGCAGTTCTTC. This translates into CASSFYTGRVLEQFF.

The chain couples TRBV18 to TRBJ2-7, with D possibly TRBD1 on 5 matching bases. The CDR3 extends over 17 amino acids. Between the trimmed V and J ends, which lost 3 bases and 2 bases, there was a span of 20 bases. Germline CDR1 reads KGHSH; CDR2 reads LQKENI. CDR3 in amino acids: CASSPAWGVSVPYEQYF. For the CDR3, the DNA is TGTGCCAGCTCACCTGCCTGGGGCGTTAGTGTACCCTACGAGCAGTACTTC.

The chain links TRBV6-4 to TRBJ2-1; TRBD2 matches 14 bases. Trimming removed 2 bases from V and 6 bases from J; junction bases left unmatched: 0. The CDR3 extends over 15 amino acids. The germline CDR1 and CDR2 sequences are MRHNA and SNTAGT. The CDR3 DNA is TGTGCCAGCAGTGACGGGACTAGCGGGGGCAATGAGCAGTTCTTC. Translated: CASSDGTSGGNEQFF.

The V gene is TRBV18, the J gene TRBJ2-5; 9 nucleotides line up with TRBD1. The V gene's germline CDR1 is KGHSH and CDR2 LQKENI. The V gene end was trimmed by 5 bases and the J gene end by 5 bases; junction bases not matched to a gene: 3. The CDR3 contains 13 residues. This CDR3 is CASSGDREETQYF. In DNA form, the CDR3 reads TGTGCCAGCTCAGGGGACAGGGAGGAGACCCAGTACTTC.

A single count supports this clone. The chain is built from TRBV30 and TRBJ1-3, with D perhaps TRBD1 (6 bases). Germline CDR1 reads GTSNPN; CDR2 reads SVGIG (reference sequence). This CDR3 contains 15 residues. V was clipped by 5 bases and J by 0 bases, with 14 bases between them. The DNA of the CDR3 is TGTGCCTGGGGGTTTGGGGGCGGCTCTGGAAACACCATATATTTT. Translating gives CAWGFGGGSGNTIYF. Filled out from reference TRBV30 and TRBJ1-3, the complete variable domain reads SQTIHQWPATLVQPVGSPLSLECTVEGTSNPNLYWYRQAAGRGLQLLFYSVGIGQISSEVPQNLSASRPQDRQFILSSKKLLLSDSGFYLCAWGFGGGSGNTIYFGEGSWLTVV.

The chain uses TRBV7-9 and TRBJ1-3; D remains ambiguous. The CDR3 length is 14 residues. Between the trimmed V and J ends, which lost 3 bases and 2 bases, there was a span of 8 bases. CDR1 is SEHNR and CDR2 is FQNEAQ in the germline V gene (reference sequence). The CDR3 region is CASSFGDTGNTIYF. CDR3 coding DNA: TGTGCCAGCAGCTTCGGGGATACTGGAAACACCATATATTTT.